This T cell receptor beta chain was identified during a study of blood T cell repertoires in COVID-19 (dated by TCRdb to the early 2020s). Regarding the study in general: Samples covering the acute and convalescent phases of COVID-19 were provided by collaborators in the United States, Italy and Spain. The material from the prospective study consisted of cDNA or gDNA derived from T cells, B-cell-depleted T cells, or PBMCs. Deeply sampled blood TCRbeta repertoires from subjects exposed to, actively infected with, or recovered from COVID-19 were included in the dataset. A freely available public database, intended as a resource for researchers studying the immune response to SARS-CoV-2, is where the repertoires were released. The samples were drawn from two sources: the first 160 participants of the ongoing ImmuneRACE study, and fewer than 1,500 subjects contributed by 6 global collaborators. The sample metadata nearly always contained a de-identified subject ID, COVID-19 status, age in years and sex. Where available, HLA class I and class II types were obtained from metadata supplied by the sample provider rather than from assay-based typing. Points the paper makes about the study in general: The quantity of clinical and demographic metadata differed by source and by participant and was supplied without curation.

About this clone: Its antigen is not yet known. Base qualities were left out, and no much larger clone turns up one base away.

The immunoSEQ Assay, a bias-controlled multiplex PCR, was used to amplify TCRbeta CDR3 regions from genomic DNA. The authors' analysis ran thus. Nucleated cell counts per sample were estimated from amplification of reference gene primers within the assay. To quantify the absolute abundance of each unique TCRbeta CDR3 rearrangement, sequence reads were collapsed and filtered. For each sample, productive Simpson clonality was calculated as the square root of Simpson's diversity index over productive rearrangements. TCRdb took over this immuneACCESS table, retaining in-frame rearrangements with V and J assigned. Such tables are incomplete; in checked studies, under half of the missing clones stem from an unresolved V gene, and the remainder is unexplained. D and trimming come from the DNA, and the V and J calls and clone size come from that table. This sample gives over 400,000 clones in total; roughly 91% of them show up just once. Roughly 7.3% of the sample is in the top ten clones.

At one collaborating source in Seattle, patients were enrolled during active infection and were followed longitudinally through the course of disease. Collaborating institutions collected whole blood in K2EDTA tubes following their own protocols. For TCRbeta analysis, collaborators shipped samples in one of three forms: frozen whole blood, isolated PBMCs, or DNA extracted from either of those sample types. Reading the germline V gene (reference sequence) gives CDR1 GTSNPN and CDR2 SVGIG. The trim is 1 base for V and 11 bases for J, with a gap of 11 bases between the germline ends. From its cysteine to its phenylalanine, the CDR3 spans 11 amino acids. Kept here is only the CDR3 DNA, which spans 33 bases and is read in frame from base 1.

Sequenced sample: peripheral blood. This receptor was taken from a woman between 45 and 60 years old with COVID-19, enrolled during active disease. Here the chain combines TRBV30 and TRBJ1-2, with an unclear D gene assignment. The sequence in DNA is TGTGCCTGGAGTGACAGTAATTGGTACACCTTC. Its coded protein is CAWSDSNWYTF.